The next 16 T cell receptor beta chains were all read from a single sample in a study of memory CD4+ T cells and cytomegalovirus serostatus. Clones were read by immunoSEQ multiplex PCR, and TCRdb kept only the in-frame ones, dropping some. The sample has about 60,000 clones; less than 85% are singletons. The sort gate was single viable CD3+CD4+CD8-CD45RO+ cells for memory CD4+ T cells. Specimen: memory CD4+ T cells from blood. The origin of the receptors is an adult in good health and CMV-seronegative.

The CDR3 spells CASSLDLSDVGEQFF. The CDR3 region has the DNA TGTGCCAGCAGCTTAGATCTTAGTGACGTGGGTGAGCAGTTCTTC. The chain recombines TRBV11-3 with TRBJ2-1; D remains ambiguous. Germline CDR1 is SGHNT and CDR2 is YENEEA. The CDR3 is made up of 15 amino acids. The V end lost 0 bases, the J end lost 9 bases, and 15 bases lay between the germline ends.

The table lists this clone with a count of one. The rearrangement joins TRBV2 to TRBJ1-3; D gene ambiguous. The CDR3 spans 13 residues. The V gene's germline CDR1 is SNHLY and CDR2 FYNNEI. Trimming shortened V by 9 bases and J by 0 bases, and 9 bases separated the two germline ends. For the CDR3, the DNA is TGTGCCAGTGTTAGGGACTCTGGAAACACCATATATTTT. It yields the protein CASVRDSGNTIYF.

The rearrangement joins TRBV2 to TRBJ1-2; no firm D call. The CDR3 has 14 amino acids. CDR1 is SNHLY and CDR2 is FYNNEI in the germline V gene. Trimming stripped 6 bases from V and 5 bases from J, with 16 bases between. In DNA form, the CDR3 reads TGTGCCAGCAGCCGGGATAGGTCCGAATATGGCTACACCTTC. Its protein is CASSRDRSEYGYTF.

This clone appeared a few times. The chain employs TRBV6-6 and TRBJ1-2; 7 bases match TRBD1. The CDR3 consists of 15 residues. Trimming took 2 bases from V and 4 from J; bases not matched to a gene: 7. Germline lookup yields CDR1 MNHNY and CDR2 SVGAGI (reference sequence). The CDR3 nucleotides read TGTGCCAGCAGTTACGGGCAGGGGGAAGTCTATGGCTACACCTTC. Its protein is CASSYGQGEVYGYTF.

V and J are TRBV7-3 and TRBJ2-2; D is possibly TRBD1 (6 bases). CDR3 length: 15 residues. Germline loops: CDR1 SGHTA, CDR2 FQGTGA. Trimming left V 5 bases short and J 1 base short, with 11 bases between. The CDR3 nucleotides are TGTGCCAGCAGCGAGACAGGATGGAACACCGGGGAGCTGTTTTTT. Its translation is CASSETGWNTGELFF.

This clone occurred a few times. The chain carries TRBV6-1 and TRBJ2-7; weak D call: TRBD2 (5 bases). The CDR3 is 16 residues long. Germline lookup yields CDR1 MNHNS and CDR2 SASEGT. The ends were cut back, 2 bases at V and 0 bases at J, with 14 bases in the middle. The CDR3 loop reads CASSENSGHISYEQYF. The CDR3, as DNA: TGTGCCAGCAGTGAAAACAGCGGCCATATCTCCTACGAGCAGTACTTC.

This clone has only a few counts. The DNA for the CDR3 is TGTGCCAGTAGTAACGTCGGACAGGGAAGGGGCACTGAAGCTTTCTTT. Protein sequence: CASSNVGQGRGTEAFF. This chain uses TRBV19 with TRBJ1-1; TRBD1 matches 8 bases. The CDR3 sequence is 16 residues long. Germline V gene sequence: CDR1 LNHDA, CDR2 SQIVND (reference sequence). J gave up 4 bases and V 4 bases, and 11 bases lay outside the gene matches.

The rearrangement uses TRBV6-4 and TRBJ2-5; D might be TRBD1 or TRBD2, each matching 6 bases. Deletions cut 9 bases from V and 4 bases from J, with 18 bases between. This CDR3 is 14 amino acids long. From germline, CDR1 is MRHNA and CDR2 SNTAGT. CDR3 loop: CARSLRGAGETQYF. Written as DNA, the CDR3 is TGTGCCAGGAGCTTAAGGGGGGCGGGAGAGACCCAGTACTTC.

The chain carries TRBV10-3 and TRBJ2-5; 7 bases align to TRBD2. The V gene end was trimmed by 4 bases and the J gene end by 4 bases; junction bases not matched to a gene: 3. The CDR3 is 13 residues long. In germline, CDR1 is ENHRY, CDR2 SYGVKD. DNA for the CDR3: TGTGCCATCAGTGGCGGGAGTGGAGAGACCCAGTACTTC. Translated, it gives CAISGGSGETQYF.

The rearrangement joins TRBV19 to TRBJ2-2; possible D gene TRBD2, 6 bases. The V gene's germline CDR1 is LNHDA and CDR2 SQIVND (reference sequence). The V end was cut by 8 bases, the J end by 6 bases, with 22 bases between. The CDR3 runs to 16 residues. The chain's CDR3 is CASRIGGTVPSGELFF. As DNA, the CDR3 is TGTGCCAGTCGAATCGGAGGGACGGTACCCTCCGGGGAGCTGTTTTTT. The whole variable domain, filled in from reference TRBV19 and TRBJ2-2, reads DGGITQSPKYLFRKEGQNVTLSCEQNLNHDAMYWYRQDPGQGLRLIYYSQIVNDFQKGDIAEGYSVSREKKESFPLTVTSAQKNPTAFYLCASRIGGTVPSGELFFGEGSRLTVL.

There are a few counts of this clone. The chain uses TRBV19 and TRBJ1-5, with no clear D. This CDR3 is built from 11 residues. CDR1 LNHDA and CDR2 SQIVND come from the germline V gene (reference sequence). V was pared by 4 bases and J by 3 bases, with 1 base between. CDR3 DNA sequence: TGTGCCAGTAGTAACAATCAGCCCCAGCATTTT. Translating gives CASSNNQPQHF.

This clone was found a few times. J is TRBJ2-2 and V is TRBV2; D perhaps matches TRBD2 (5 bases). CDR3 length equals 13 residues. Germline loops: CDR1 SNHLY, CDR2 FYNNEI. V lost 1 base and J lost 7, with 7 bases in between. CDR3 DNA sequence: TGTGCCAGCAGTGAAGGACGGGGCGGGGAGCTGTTTTTT. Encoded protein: CASSEGRGGELFF.

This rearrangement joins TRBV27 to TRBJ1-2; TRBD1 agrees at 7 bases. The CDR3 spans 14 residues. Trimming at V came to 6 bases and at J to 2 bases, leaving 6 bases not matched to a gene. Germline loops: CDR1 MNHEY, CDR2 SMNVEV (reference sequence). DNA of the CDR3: TGTGCCAGCAGGTCCTCAGGGGGGAACTATGGCTACACCTTC. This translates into CASRSSGGNYGYTF.

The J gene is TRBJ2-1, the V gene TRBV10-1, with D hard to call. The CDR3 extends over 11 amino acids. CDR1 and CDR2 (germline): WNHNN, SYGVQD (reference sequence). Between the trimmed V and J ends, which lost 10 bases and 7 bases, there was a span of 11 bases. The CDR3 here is CAIPTGNEQFF. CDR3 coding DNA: TGCGCCATTCCGACTGGGAATGAGCAGTTCTTC.

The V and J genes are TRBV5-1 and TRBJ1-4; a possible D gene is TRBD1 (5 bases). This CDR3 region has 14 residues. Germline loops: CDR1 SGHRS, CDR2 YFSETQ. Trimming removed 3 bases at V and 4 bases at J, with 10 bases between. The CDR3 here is CASSYGGYNEKLFF. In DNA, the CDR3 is TGCGCCAGCAGCTACGGGGGGTATAATGAAAAACTGTTTTTT.

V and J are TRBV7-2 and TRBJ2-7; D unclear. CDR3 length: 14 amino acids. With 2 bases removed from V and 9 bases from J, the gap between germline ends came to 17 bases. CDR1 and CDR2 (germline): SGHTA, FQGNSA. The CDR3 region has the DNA TGTGCCAGCAGCTTATTTGCAGATATGGTTCGGCAGTACTTC. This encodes CASSLFADMVRQYF.